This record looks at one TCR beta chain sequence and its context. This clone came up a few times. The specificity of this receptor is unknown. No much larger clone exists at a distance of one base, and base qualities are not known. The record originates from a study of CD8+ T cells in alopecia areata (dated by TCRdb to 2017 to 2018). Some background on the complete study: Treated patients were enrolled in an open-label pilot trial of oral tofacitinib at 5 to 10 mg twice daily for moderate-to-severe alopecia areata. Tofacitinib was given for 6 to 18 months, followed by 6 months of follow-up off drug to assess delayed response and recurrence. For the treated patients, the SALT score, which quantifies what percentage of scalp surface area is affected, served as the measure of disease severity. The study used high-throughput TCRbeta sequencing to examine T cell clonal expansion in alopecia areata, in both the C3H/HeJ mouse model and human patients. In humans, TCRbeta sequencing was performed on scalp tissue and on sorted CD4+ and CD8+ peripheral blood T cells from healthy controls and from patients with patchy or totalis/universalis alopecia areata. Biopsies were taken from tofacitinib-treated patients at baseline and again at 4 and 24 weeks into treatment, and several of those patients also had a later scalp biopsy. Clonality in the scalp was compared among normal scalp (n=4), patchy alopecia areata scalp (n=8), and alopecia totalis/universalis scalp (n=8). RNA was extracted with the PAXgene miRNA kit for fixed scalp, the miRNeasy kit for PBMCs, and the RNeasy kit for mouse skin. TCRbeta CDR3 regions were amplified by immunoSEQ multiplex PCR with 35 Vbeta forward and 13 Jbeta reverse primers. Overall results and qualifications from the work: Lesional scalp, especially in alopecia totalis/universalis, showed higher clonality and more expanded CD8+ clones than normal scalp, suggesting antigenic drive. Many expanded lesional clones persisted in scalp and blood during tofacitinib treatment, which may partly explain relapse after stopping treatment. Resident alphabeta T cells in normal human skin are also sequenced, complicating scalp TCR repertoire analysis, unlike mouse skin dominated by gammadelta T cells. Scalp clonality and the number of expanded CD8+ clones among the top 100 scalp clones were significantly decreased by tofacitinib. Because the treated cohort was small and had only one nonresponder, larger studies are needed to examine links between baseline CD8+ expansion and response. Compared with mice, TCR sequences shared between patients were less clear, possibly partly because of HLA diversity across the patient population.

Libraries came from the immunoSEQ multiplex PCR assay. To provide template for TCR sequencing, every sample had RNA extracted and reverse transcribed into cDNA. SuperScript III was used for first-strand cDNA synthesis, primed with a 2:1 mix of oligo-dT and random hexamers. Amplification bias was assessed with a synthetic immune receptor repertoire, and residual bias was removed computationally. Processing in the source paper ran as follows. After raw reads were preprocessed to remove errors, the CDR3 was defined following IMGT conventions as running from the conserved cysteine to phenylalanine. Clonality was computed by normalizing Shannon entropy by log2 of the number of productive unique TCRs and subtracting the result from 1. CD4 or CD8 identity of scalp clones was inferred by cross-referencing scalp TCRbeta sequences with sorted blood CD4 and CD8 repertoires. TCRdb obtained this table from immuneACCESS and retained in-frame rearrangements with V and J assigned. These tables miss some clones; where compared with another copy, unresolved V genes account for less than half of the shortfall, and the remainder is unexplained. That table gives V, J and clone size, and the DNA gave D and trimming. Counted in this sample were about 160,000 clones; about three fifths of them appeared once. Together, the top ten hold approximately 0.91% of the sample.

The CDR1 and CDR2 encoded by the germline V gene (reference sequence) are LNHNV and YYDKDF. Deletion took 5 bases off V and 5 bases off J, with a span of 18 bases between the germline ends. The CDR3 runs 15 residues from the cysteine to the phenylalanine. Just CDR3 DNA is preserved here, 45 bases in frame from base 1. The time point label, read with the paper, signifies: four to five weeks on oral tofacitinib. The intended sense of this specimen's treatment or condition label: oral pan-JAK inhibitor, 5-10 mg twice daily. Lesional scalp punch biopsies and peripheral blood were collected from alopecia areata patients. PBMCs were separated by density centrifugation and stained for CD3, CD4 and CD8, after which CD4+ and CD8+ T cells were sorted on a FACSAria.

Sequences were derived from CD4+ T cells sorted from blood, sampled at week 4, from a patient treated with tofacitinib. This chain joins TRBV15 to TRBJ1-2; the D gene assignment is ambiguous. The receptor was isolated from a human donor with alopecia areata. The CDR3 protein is CATSALRRAPYGYTF. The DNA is TGTGCCACCAGCGCCCTCAGAAGGGCACCTTATGGCTACACCTTC.